This TCR beta chain was recovered during a study of blood T cell repertoires in COVID-19. About the research overall: Collection of acute and convalescent COVID-19 samples took place in the United States, Italy and Spain.

The CDR3 is made up of 15 amino acids. Germline CDR1 and CDR2: MNHEY and SVGAGI. Unmatched junction bases numbered 11, after V lost 7 bases and J lost 7 bases. Libraries were prepared by immunoSEQ multiplex PCR; TCRdb keeps only in-frame clonotypes and omits some of them. The data hold nearly 300,000 clones, with roughly 84% observed a single time. The chain joins TRBV6-5 to TRBJ2-1; 9 nucleotides agree with TRBD1. The sequence was obtained from a human donor with COVID-19, enrolled during active disease. The donor label of this sample is uncertain. Input material: peripheral blood. DNA of the CDR3: TGTGCCAGCATTATTTGGGACAGGGTCGCAAATGAGCAGTTCTTC. Translation: CASIIWDRVANEQFF.